These 6 T cell receptor beta chains were all obtained from the same sample, sequenced in a study of OX40 agonist ivuxolimab in advanced cancers. Sequencing was performed with immunoSEQ multiplex PCR; in TCRdb, only in-frame clones are kept and a portion is missing. The sample has about 54,000 clones, about 80% seen once; the top ten hold under 4.5%. Here the sequenced sample was CD4+ or CD8+ T cells sorted from blood, taken in a trial of the OX40 agonist ivuxolimab. All receptors come from an adult with an advanced solid tumor such as melanoma, head and neck, liver or kidney cancer.

This chain uses TRBV6-1 with TRBJ1-4, with no clear D. The CDR3 runs to 17 residues. V lost 1 base and J 4 bases, leaving 16 bases between the germline ends. Germline V gene data show CDR1 as MNHNS and CDR2 as SASEGT. CDR3 residues: CASSEEGVGPLNEKLFF. DNA for the CDR3: TGTGCCAGCAGTGAAGAGGGTGTCGGGCCGCTTAATGAAAAACTGTTTTTT.

The CDR3 region is CASSSSGGAAGEQFF. DNA of the CDR3: TGTGCCAGCAGTTCTAGCGGGGGGGCGGCCGGTGAGCAGTTCTTC. The rearrangement links TRBV6-5 to TRBJ2-1; 12 bases are a match to TRBD2. The CDR3 totals 15 residues. Germline-derived CDR1 and CDR2 are MNHEY and SVGAGI. J lost 9 bases, V lost 4 bases, and 7 bases had no gene match.

The chain is built from TRBV11-3 and TRBJ2-7, with D perhaps assigned TRBD1 or TRBD2 (5 bases each). The germline CDR1 and CDR2 sequences are SGHNT and YENEEA. The CDR3 is 18 residues long. V was cut by 5 bases and J by 6 bases, with 29 bases left in between. The CDR3 DNA reads as TGTGCCAGCAGCCCCCCGGGTCGGGGCCCTGGCCATTTTGGCGAGCAGTACTTC. Its protein product is CASSPPGRGPGHFGEQYF.

The chain couples TRBV28 to TRBJ2-7; 9 bases line up with TRBD1. Trimming removed 7 bases from V and 4 bases from J; junction bases left unmatched: 11. CDR3 length: 15 amino acids. CDR1 and CDR2 (germline): MDHEN, SYDVKM. The CDR3 nucleotides read TGTGCCAGCAAAGGAACCGGGACAGGGACTTACGAGCAGTACTTC. This translates into CASKGTGTGTYEQYF.

V gene TRBV15 combines with J gene TRBJ2-7; tentatively, D is TRBD1 or TRBD2 (5 bases each). CDR1 LNHNV and CDR2 YYDKDF come from the germline V gene (reference sequence). This CDR3 region has 12 residues. Trimming removed 5 bases at V and 7 bases at J, with 12 bases between. This CDR3 reads CATSVGEKEQYF. CDR3 in DNA: TGTGCCACCAGCGTGGGGGAGAAAGAGCAGTACTTC.

This clone was seen at least ten times. This chain joins TRBV6-5 and TRBJ2-3; 7 bases map to TRBD2. In germline, CDR1 is MNHEY, CDR2 SVGAGI. CDR3 size: 15 residues. Trimming at V came to 0 bases and at J to 6 bases, leaving 6 bases not matched to a gene. The CDR3 loop reads CASSYSLARADTQYF. CDR3 bases: TGTGCCAGCAGTTACTCACTAGCGCGGGCCGATACGCAGTATTTT.